A selection of T cell receptor beta chains follows, all from one sample in a study of OX40 agonist ivuxolimab in advanced cancers. The repertoire was sequenced with immunoSEQ multiplex PCR; TCRdb's copy has only in-frame clones and lacks some. Of around 72,000 clones in the sample, approximately 78% were seen once. The source was CD4+ or CD8+ T cells sorted from blood, collected in a trial of the OX40 agonist ivuxolimab. The source of these receptors is an adult with an advanced solid tumor such as melanoma, head and neck, liver or kidney cancer. The CDR3 runs from the conserved cysteine through the conserved F or W. The order of the fields is clone size, V gene, J gene, D gene, CDR3 protein, CDR3 DNA. D genes are given only for firm matches. A clone size is listed for some rows: how often the clone was seen (once, few, many), or a class if it is expanded.

.	TRBV11-3	TRBJ2-7	TRBD1	CASSPSLKGASYEQYF	TGTGCCAGCAGCCCGTCGCTGAAGGGGGCCTCCTACGAGCAGTACTTC
.	TRBV18	TRBJ2-5	.	CASSPMTRTIETQYF	TGTGCCAGCTCACCCATGACACGGACCATAGAGACCCAGTACTTC
.	TRBV19	TRBJ2-2	.	CASSPPIGELFF	TGTGCCAGTAGTCCCCCCATCGGGGAGCTGTTTTTT
.	TRBV4-1	TRBJ1-4	.	CASSQDRGRLYEKLFF	TGCGCCAGCAGCCAAGACAGGGGTAGGCTCTATGAAAAACTGTTTTTT
once	TRBV30	TRBJ2-5	.	CAWGGSGRGTQYF	TGTGCCTGGGGCGGTTCCGGGCGGGGGACCCAGTACTTC
.	TRBV7-9	TRBJ1-1	.	CASSLARGAAFF	TGTGCCAGCAGCTTAGCCAGGGGCGCGGCTTTCTTT
.	TRBV5-1	TRBJ1-6	.	CASSLAGVNYNSPLHF	TGCGCCAGCAGCTTGGCCGGGGTAAATTATAATTCACCCCTCCACTTT
.	TRBV5-1	TRBJ2-2	.	CASSITPPNTGELFF	TGCGCCAGCAGTATTACTCCACCGAACACCGGGGAGCTGTTTTTT
.	TRBV7-8	TRBJ2-5	.	CASSLPRGTKETQYF	TGTGCCAGCAGCCTCCCCAGAGGGACCAAAGAGACCCAGTACTTC
.	TRBV18	TRBJ1-2	.	CASSPRPTRNNYGYTF	TGTGCCAGCTCACCTAGGCCGACCCGCAATAACTATGGCTACACCTTC
.	TRBV18	TRBJ1-2	.	CASSPAGRVGYTF	TGTGCCAGCTCACCAGCAGGGAGGGTAGGCTACACCTTC
.	TRBV9	TRBJ2-1	TRBD2	CASSVDAGDEQFF	TGTGCCAGCAGCGTAGATGCGGGGGATGAGCAGTTCTTC
once	TRBV6-5	TRBJ1-1	.	CASKRGNTEAFF	TGTGCCAGCAAGAGGGGGAACACTGAAGCTTTCTTT
few	TRBV7-2	TRBJ2-7	TRBD2	CASSPILAGGAYEQYF	TGTGCCAGCAGCCCCATCTTGGCGGGAGGAGCCTACGAGCAGTACTTC
.	TRBV5-1	TRBJ2-3	.	CASSIAGLTDTQYF	TGCGCCTCTTCAATAGCCGGTTTGACAGATACGCAGTATTTT
.	TRBV28	TRBJ1-3	.	CASNDAGTYFSGNTIYF	TGTGCCAGCAACGACGCCGGGACGTACTTCTCTGGAAACACCATATATTTT
few	TRBV7-3	TRBJ2-1	.	CASSLSADTASQGEQFF	TGTGCCAGCAGCTTATCTGCGGATACCGCTTCCCAAGGTGAGCAGTTCTTC
few	TRBV6-6	TRBJ1-5	TRBD1	CASSRTGGDQPQHF	TGTGCCAGCAGCCGGACAGGGGGCGATCAGCCCCAGCATTTT
.	TRBV2	TRBJ1-2	TRBD1	CASRRSVGQRYNYGYTF	TGTGCCAGCAGAAGGAGTGTGGGACAGCGATATAACTATGGCTACACCTTC
.	TRBV29-1	TRBJ2-2	.	CSVGFPGVFGELFF	TGCAGCGTTGGGTTCCCAGGGGTTTTCGGGGAGCTGTTTTTT
.	TRBV10-2	TRBJ1-6	TRBD1	CASSLTGGSGSYNSPLHF	TGCGCCAGCAGTCTGACAGGGGGCAGTGGGTCCTATAATTCACCCCTCCACTTT
.	TRBV11-2	TRBJ2-3	.	CASSLDQGNTQYF	TGTGCCAGCAGCTTAGATCAGGGGAATACGCAGTATTTT
.	TRBV25-1	TRBJ1-4	.	CASSEFYGPVATNEKLFF	TGTGCCAGCAGTGAATTCTATGGACCTGTTGCAACTAATGAAAAACTGTTTTTT
.	TRBV28	TRBJ2-1	TRBD2	CASTSGLAGGHQFF	TGTGCCAGCACCAGCGGACTAGCGGGAGGACACCAGTTCTTC
.	TRBV6-5	TRBJ1-1	.	CASRVTENTEAFF	TGTGCCAGCAGAGTTACAGAGAACACTGAAGCTTTCTTT
.	TRBV5-1	TRBJ2-1	TRBD2	CASSGGTRDNEQFF	TGCGCCAGCAGCGGCGGGACTAGAGACAATGAGCAGTTCTTC
.	TRBV28	TRBJ1-1	.	CASRPTYLDTEAFF	TGTGCCAGCAGGCCCACATATTTGGACACTGAAGCTTTCTTT
.	TRBV2	TRBJ2-1	.	CASSPLRGAYNEQFF	TGTGCCAGCAGCCCGCTGAGGGGGGCCTACAATGAGCAGTTCTTC
few	TRBV7-3	TRBJ2-3	TRBD2	CASSVGLAGHTDTQYF	TGTGCCAGCAGCGTGGGACTAGCGGGACACACAGATACGCAGTATTTT
once	TRBV18	TRBJ1-2	TRBD1	CASSPGQMANYGYTF	TGTGCCAGCTCACCGGGACAGATGGCTAACTATGGCTACACCTTC
.	TRBV9	TRBJ2-1	TRBD1	CASSVLPGTGGLFF	TGTGCCAGCAGCGTCCTCCCCGGGACAGGGGGTCTGTTCTTC
.	TRBV5-1	TRBJ2-2	.	CASSLSRATGELFF	TGCGCCAGCAGCTTATCGCGGGCCACCGGGGAGCTGTTTTTT
.	TRBV6-1	TRBJ1-2	.	CASRETLSGVDGYTF	TGTGCCAGCAGGGAAACCCTCTCAGGGGTTGATGGCTACACCTTC
few	TRBV21-1	TRBJ1-2	.	CASSPTGTEQNGYTF	TGTGCCAGCAGCCCGACAGGGACAGAACAAAATGGCTACACCTTC
.	TRBV5-1	TRBJ1-4	TRBD1	CASSLNMGQGTSNEKLFF	TGCGCCAGCAGCTTGAATATGGGACAGGGGACGTCTAATGAAAAACTGTTTTTT
.	TRBV18	TRBJ2-6	.	CASSPMASGANVLTF	TGTGCCAGCTCACCTATGGCCTCTGGGGCCAACGTCCTGACTTTC
.	TRBV27	TRBJ2-5	.	CASSSSTAAQYF	TGTGCCAGCAGTTCCTCGACAGCGGCCCAGTACTTC
.	TRBV9	TRBJ2-1	.	CASSVGFGTTDEQFF	TGTGCCAGCAGCGTAGGTTTTGGGACAACGGATGAGCAGTTCTTC
.	TRBV5-1	TRBJ2-2	TRBD2	CASSLLAGDPSGELFF	TGCGCCAGCAGCTTGCTAGCGGGGGACCCTTCCGGGGAGCTGTTTTTT
.	TRBV5-1	TRBJ1-3	TRBD1	CASSLLGQGSSGNTIYF	TGCGCCAGCAGCTTACTGGGACAGGGCTCCTCTGGAAACACCATATATTTT
.	TRBV7-8	TRBJ2-3	.	CASSQGGDADTQYF	TGTGCCAGCAGCCAAGGGGGGGATGCAGATACGCAGTATTTT
.	TRBV19	TRBJ2-3	.	CASSISWDTQYF	TGTGCCAGTAGTATATCGTGGGATACGCAGTATTTT
.	TRBV11-2	TRBJ2-4	.	CASSFSRDPGDIQYF	TGTGCCAGCAGCTTTTCCAGGGACCCCGGTGACATTCAGTACTTC
.	TRBV19	TRBJ2-1	TRBD2	CASGLAGGSSYNEQFF	TGTGCCAGTGGGCTAGCGGGAGGGAGCTCCTACAATGAGCAGTTCTTC
once	TRBV9	TRBJ2-1	.	CASSVGVRLASNEQFF	TGTGCCAGCAGCGTAGGAGTTAGGCTAGCGAGCAATGAGCAGTTCTTC
.	TRBV7-2	TRBJ1-2	TRBD1	CASTHGTVEGYTF	TGTGCCAGCACCCACGGGACAGTGGAAGGCTACACCTTC
.	TRBV5-3	TRBJ1-5	TRBD1	CARSDGPGGFNQPQHF	TGTGCCAGAAGCGATGGGCCAGGGGGCTTTAATCAGCCCCAGCATTTT
.	TRBV28	TRBJ2-1	.	CASSFSPPFQAYNEQFF	TGTGCCAGCAGTTTTTCCCCTCCCTTCCAGGCTTACAATGAGCAGTTCTTC
.	TRBV9	TRBJ2-1	.	CASSHARESFDNEQFF	TGTGCCAGCAGCCACGCACGGGAGTCCTTCGACAATGAGCAGTTCTTC
.	TRBV6-6	TRBJ2-4	TRBD1	CASSSRTGKNIQYF	TGTGCCAGCAGTTCTAGGACAGGAAAAAACATTCAGTACTTC
.	TRBV6-5	TRBJ2-5	.	CASSYSGGPETQYF	TGTGCCAGCAGTTACTCGGGGGGGCCTGAAACCCAGTACTTC
.	TRBV29-1	TRBJ1-2	.	CSVDRLGGVVGYGYTF	TGCAGCGTTGACCGCCTGGGCGGGGTTGTTGGCTATGGCTACACCTTC
.	TRBV9	TRBJ1-3	.	CASSVRAGASGNTIYF	TGTGCCAGCAGCGTAAGGGCAGGGGCCTCTGGAAACACCATATATTTT
.	TRBV6-5	TRBJ1-4	TRBD1	CASRAGGSREEKLFF	TGTGCCAGCAGGGCAGGGGGGTCGCGGGAGGAAAAACTGTTTTTT
.	TRBV6-6	TRBJ2-1	TRBD2	CASSYSGGRAGGEQFF	TGTGCCAGCAGTTACTCGGGCGGGAGGGCCGGGGGTGAGCAGTTCTTC
once	TRBV7-2	TRBJ2-5	.	CASSLAGPMGETQYF	TGTGCCAGCAGCTTAGCGGGGCCTATGGGGGAGACCCAGTACTTC
.	TRBV5-1	TRBJ2-1	TRBD2	CASSPGLASYNEQFF	TGCGCCAGCAGCCCCGGACTAGCCAGCTACAATGAGCAGTTCTTC
.	TRBV7-9	TRBJ2-1	.	CASSRETRGNEQFF	TGTGCCAGCAGCCGCGAGACTAGGGGCAATGAGCAGTTCTTC
.	TRBV9	TRBJ1-2	.	CASSVDPRSMRGYTF	TGTGCCAGCAGCGTAGATCCCCGATCGATGAGAGGCTACACCTTC